Included here is one T cell receptor (beta chain) sequence, with context. The entry originates in a study of blood T cell repertoires in COVID-19. Study at large: Sample material is recorded as cDNA or gDNA derived from T cells, B-cell-depleted T cells, or PBMCs.

In the authors' workflow: Researchers report that nucleated cell counts were estimated from reference gene primer amplification. The method was immunoSEQ multiplex PCR; TCRdb's version includes in-frame clones alone and lacks a portion of them. V and J calls and clone size follow that table, whereas D and trimming were derived from the DNA. The table lists 130,000 to 150,000 clones, 88% of them singletons. Unmatched junction bases numbered 12, after V lost 6 bases and J lost 0 bases. Per germline, CDR1 SNHLY and CDR2 FYNNEI. This CDR3 comprises 18 residues. Material for sequencing was peripheral blood. V usage is TRBV2 and J usage is TRBJ1-4, with 8 positions matching TRBD1. The TCR sequence derives from a human donor in a cohort sampled during active COVID-19. In DNA form, the CDR3 reads TGTGCCAGCAGCACAGGGTTTATACAGGGGGCAACTAATGAAAAACTGTTTTTT. It codes for CASSTGFIQGATNEKLFF.